This T cell receptor (beta chain) stems from a study of blood T cell repertoires in COVID-19. The CDR3 is 16 amino acids. The germline CDR1 and CDR2 sequences are LGHNA and YSLEER. Losses at the gene ends were 3 bases for V and 6 bases for J; bases not matched to a gene: 9. Method: immunoSEQ multiplex PCR; TCRdb's copy keeps in-frame clones and lacks some. The sample contains some 150,000 clones, 84% of which appear only once. The sequencing input was peripheral blood. The TCR was taken from a human donor in a cohort sampled during active COVID-19. The rearrangement joins TRBV4-3 to TRBJ1-4, with 8 bases fitting TRBD1. CDR3 bases: TGCGCCAGCAGCCATGTCACAGGGGGAGGGGATGAAAAACTGTTTTTT. This sequence encodes CASSHVTGGGDEKLFF.